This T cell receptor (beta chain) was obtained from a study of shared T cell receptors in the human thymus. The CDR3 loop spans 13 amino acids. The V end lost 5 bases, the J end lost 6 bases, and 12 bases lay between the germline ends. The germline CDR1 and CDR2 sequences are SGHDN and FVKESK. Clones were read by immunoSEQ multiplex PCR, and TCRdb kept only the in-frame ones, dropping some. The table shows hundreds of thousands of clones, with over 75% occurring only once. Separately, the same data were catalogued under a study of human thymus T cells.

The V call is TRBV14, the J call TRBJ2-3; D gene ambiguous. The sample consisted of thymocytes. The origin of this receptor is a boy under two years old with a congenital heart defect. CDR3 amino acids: CASSADFADTQYF. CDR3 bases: TGTGCCAGCAGCGCCGACTTCGCCGATACGCAGTATTTT. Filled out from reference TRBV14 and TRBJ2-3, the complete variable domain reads EAGVTQFPSHSVIEKGQTVTLRCDPISGHDNLYWYRRVMGKEIKFLLHFVKESKQDESGMPNNRFLAERTGGTYSTLKVQPAELEDSGVYFCASSADFADTQYFGPGTRLTVL.